This T cell receptor beta chain was recorded in a study of blood T cell repertoires in COVID-19. Study summary: The analysed material was cDNA or gDNA that came from T cells, B-cell-depleted T cells, or PBMCs.

How the authors handled the data: Scientists estimated how many nucleated cells there were by amplifying reference gene primers. The data were produced by immunoSEQ multiplex PCR, yet TCRdb's version contains in-frame clones alone and is incomplete. V and J calls and clone size are copied from that table; D and trimming were computed from the DNA. The repertoire holds about 140,000 clones, with 84% as singletons. A Seattle source enrolled patients during active infection and followed them longitudinally. The clonotype originates from a man younger than 40 with COVID-19, enrolled during active disease. Input material: peripheral blood.

Written as DNA, the CDR3 is TGTGCCACCAGTGCCCTCACAGTAGCGGGAGCAGCAGATACGCAGTATTTT. Translated: CATSALTVAGAADTQYF. The V gene is TRBV24-1, the J gene TRBJ2-3, with 9 bases that match TRBD2. Losses at the gene ends were 5 bases for V and 4 bases for J; bases not matched to a gene: 12. CDR1 and CDR2 (germline): KGHDR, SFDVKD. This CDR3 spans 17 amino acids.